This TCR beta chain was retrieved from a study of blood T cell repertoires in COVID-19. Study details: COVID-19 samples collected from the United States, Italy and Spain covered acute and convalescent phases. The cDNA or gDNA used as material had been derived from T cells, B-cell-depleted T cells, or PBMCs.

In the original workflow: The authors estimated nucleated cell counts from reference gene primer amplification. Clones were read by immunoSEQ multiplex PCR, and TCRdb kept only the in-frame ones, dropping some. The V and J calls and clone size are taken from that table; D and trimming were inferred from the DNA. The sample has 130,000 or so clones, approximately 80% seen once. V was pared by 4 bases and J by 8 bases, with 3 bases of the junction left unmatched. This CDR3 comprises 13 residues. Specimen: peripheral blood. The origin of this receptor is a human donor in a cohort sampled during active COVID-19. This chain joins TRBV12-3 or TRBV12-4 and TRBJ1-2; TRBD1 agrees at 11 bases. Here the CDR3 DNA reads TGTGCCAGCAGTTCGGACAGGGGGCAAGGCTACACCTTC. It specifies CASSSDRGQGYTF.